This is a list of T cell receptor beta chains from one sample in a study of blood T cell repertoires in COVID-19. Data came from immunoSEQ multiplex PCR; TCRdb stores just in-frame clones and leaves some out. Here the sample spans under 95,000 clones, more than 65% being singletons. The sample was peripheral blood. The receptors here all came from a man aged 70-80 years with acute or convalescent COVID-19. The CDR3 runs from the conserved cysteine through the conserved F or W. The D gene is left open where the match is weak. The size entry is marked missing in some rows and otherwise reads once, few, many or a size class.

D gene | J gene | V gene | clone size | CDR3 protein | CDR3 DNA
- | TRBJ2-1 | TRBV9 | - | CASSPGPAYNEQFF | TGTGCCAGCAGCCCAGGCCCCGCCTACAATGAGCAGTTCTTC
- | TRBJ1-4 | TRBV18 | - | CASSPDSMSEKLFF | TGTGCCAGCTCACCGGACAGTATGTCCGAAAAACTGTTTTTT
- | TRBJ1-4 | TRBV6-5 | - | CASSYYAGRKEKLFF | TGTGCCAGCAGTTACTACGCAGGGAGGAAAGAAAAACTGTTTTTT
TRBD2 | TRBJ2-1 | TRBV5-4 | - | CASSSTSGATPNEQFF | TGTGCCAGCAGCTCAACTAGCGGGGCTACCCCCAATGAGCAGTTCTTC
TRBD1 | TRBJ1-1 | TRBV11-2 | - | CASSLGPGGRYTEAFF | TGTGCCAGCAGCTTAGGTCCAGGGGGCAGGTACACTGAAGCTTTCTTT
TRBD2 | TRBJ2-1 | TRBV18 | - | CASSLAGRSSYNEQFF | TGTGCCAGCTCACTAGCGGGAAGGAGCTCCTACAATGAGCAGTTCTTC
TRBD1 | TRBJ1-2 | TRBV2 | - | CARGQGNSYGYTF | TGTGCCAGAGGACAGGGGAACTCCTATGGCTACACCTTC
- | TRBJ1-5 | TRBV27 | - | CASGSGSNQPQHF | TGTGCCAGCGGTTCAGGGAGCAATCAGCCCCAGCATTTT
- | TRBJ2-3 | TRBV29-1 | - | CSVEEGRSPGTDTQYF | TGCAGCGTTGAAGAGGGCAGGTCACCTGGCACAGATACGCAGTATTTT
- | TRBJ1-2 | TRBV6-5 | - | CASSTGPYGYTF | TGTGCCAGCAGTACAGGCCCCTATGGCTACACCTTC
- | TRBJ1-2 | TRBV29-1 | - | CSAATANYGYTF | TGCAGCGCCGCGACAGCCAACTATGGCTACACCTTC
- | TRBJ2-2 | TRBV11-2 | - | CASRHTVGELFF | TGTGCCAGCAGGCATACAGTCGGGGAGCTGTTTTTT
TRBD1 | TRBJ1-5 | TRBV20-1 | once | CSASDQGVQPQHF | TGCAGTGCTAGTGATCAGGGGGTTCAGCCCCAGCATTTT
- | TRBJ1-1 | TRBV5-5 | - | CASSFEHTNTEAFF | TGTGCCAGCAGCTTCGAGCATACGAACACTGAAGCTTTCTTT
- | TRBJ2-2 | TRBV27 | few | CASSFSHTGELFF | TGTGCCAGCAGTTTTTCTCACACCGGGGAGCTGTTTTTT
- | TRBJ1-5 | TRBV3-1/TRBV3-2 | - | CASSQAYSNQPQHF | TGTGCCAGCAGCCAAGCCTATAGCAATCAGCCCCAGCATTTT
TRBD1 | TRBJ1-4 | TRBV13 | - | CASSMGQGVTNEKLFF | TGTGCCAGCAGCATGGGACAGGGCGTAACTAATGAAAAACTGTTTTTT
- | TRBJ1-5 | TRBV28 | - | CASSAGGSQPQHF | TGTGCCAGCAGTGCGGGGGGGAGTCAGCCCCAGCATTTT
- | TRBJ2-1 | TRBV6-4 | - | CASSLGTRDEQFF | TGTGCCAGCAGTCTAGGGACAAGGGATGAGCAGTTCTTC
TRBD2 | TRBJ2-1 | TRBV5-1 | - | CASSLGAGGPFNEQFF | TGCGCCAGCAGCTTGGGAGCGGGGGGGCCTTTCAATGAGCAGTTCTTC
- | TRBJ2-3 | TRBV2 | - | CASSELASTDTQYF | TGTGCCAGCAGTGAACTAGCCTCCACAGATACGCAGTATTTT
- | TRBJ2-3 | TRBV2 | - | CASSENRQDTQYF | TGTGCCAGCAGTGAAAACAGGCAAGATACGCAGTATTTT
- | TRBJ2-4 | TRBV19 | - | CASSIRGIAKNIQYF | TGTGCCAGTAGTATACGGGGGATAGCCAAAAACATTCAGTACTTC
TRBD2 | TRBJ2-1 | TRBV28 | - | CASSRLAGAGFF | TGTGCCAGCAGTCGACTAGCGGGGGCCGGGTTCTTC
- | TRBJ1-5 | TRBV7-8 | - | CASSLGRSNQPQHF | TGTGCCAGCAGCTTAGGGAGGAGCAATCAGCCCCAGCATTTT
TRBD2 | TRBJ2-5 | TRBV4-2 | - | CASSQDGTSGTRGETQYF | TGTGCCAGCAGCCAAGACGGGACTAGCGGCACCAGGGGTGAGACCCAGTACTTC
- | TRBJ2-1 | TRBV5-6 | - | CASSPPSFSYNEQFF | TGTGCCAGCAGCCCCCCTTCCTTCTCCTACAATGAGCAGTTCTTC
TRBD2 | TRBJ2-5 | TRBV11-2 | - | CASSPRLAGGQETQYF | TGTGCCAGCAGCCCGCGACTAGCGGGGGGCCAAGAGACCCAGTACTTC
- | TRBJ1-2 | TRBV6-5 | - | CASSFDRLRGYTF | TGTGCCAGCAGTTTCGACAGATTGCGGGGCTACACCTTC
TRBD2 | TRBJ2-3 | TRBV28 | once | CASSLWTSGGLDTQYF | TGTGCCAGCAGTTTATGGACTAGCGGGGGCCTGGATACGCAGTATTTT
- | TRBJ2-7 | TRBV18 | - | CASSPGLGSYEQYF | TGTGCCAGCTCACCGGGACTCGGCTCCTACGAGCAGTACTTC
- | TRBJ2-5 | TRBV5-4 | - | CASSLGRAETQYF | TGTGCCAGCAGCTTGGGGAGGGCCGAGACCCAGTACTTC
- | TRBJ1-1 | TRBV2 | few | CASTRLNTEAFF | TGTGCCAGCACGCGATTGAACACTGAAGCTTTCTTT
TRBD2 | TRBJ2-1 | TRBV6-6 | once | CASSYLAGRSYNEQFF | TGTGCCAGCAGTTACCTAGCGGGGAGATCCTACAATGAGCAGTTCTTC
- | TRBJ1-1 | TRBV28 | - | CASSYTVNTEAFF | TGTGCCAGCAGTTATACAGTGAACACTGAAGCTTTCTTT
- | TRBJ2-1 | TRBV10-3 | - | CAIRGTSTEQFF | TGTGCCATCAGGGGCACTAGCACTGAGCAGTTCTTC
- | TRBJ2-1 | TRBV24-1 | - | CATSSGTKQFF | TGTGCCACCAGCTCCGGGACAAAGCAGTTCTTC
TRBD1 | TRBJ1-2 | TRBV15 | - | CATSTQAGQGLWGGYTF | TGTGCCACCAGCACCCAGGCCGGACAGGGATTATGGGGTGGCTACACCTTC
TRBD2 | TRBJ2-1 | TRBV11-2 | - | CASRAYRDYNEQFF | TGTGCCAGCAGGGCCTACCGGGACTATAATGAGCAGTTCTTC
TRBD2 | TRBJ2-3 | TRBV7-6 | few | CASSSSGGAGDTQYF | TGTGCCAGCAGCTCTAGCGGGGGGGCCGGGGATACGCAGTATTTT
- | TRBJ2-1 | TRBV10-3 | once | CAISEWQGYNEQFF | TGTGCCATCAGTGAGTGGCAGGGCTACAATGAGCAGTTCTTC
- | TRBJ2-7 | TRBV18 | - | CASSPSGHEQYF | TGTGCCAGCTCACCGTCTGGCCACGAGCAGTACTTC